This is a list of T cell receptor beta chains from one sample in a study of PD-1 blockade in classical Hodgkin lymphoma. The protocol was immunoSEQ multiplex PCR, while the TCRdb copy is restricted to in-frame clones and leaves out a portion. Of about 15,000 clones detected, about 86% appear once; the ten largest clones hold under 6%. Here the sequenced sample was peripheral blood mononuclear cells (PBMCs), taken at baseline. All receptors derive from a human donor with classical Hodgkin lymphoma. Each CDR3 is given with its conserved first and last residue.

v_call cdr3_aa
TRBV28 CASSLGIAGAKNIQYF
TRBV5-1 CASSPGGSSRTPEETQYF
TRBV19 CASSIEAGGGFDEAFF
TRBV9 CASSARLADDLNGYTF
TRBV2 CASSRGQGDNQPQHF
TRBV2 CASRSWDTYNEQYF
TRBV7-2 CASSPGAADQPQHF
TRBV7-9 CASSGTYEQYF
TRBV2 CASSPGATGQYGYTF
TRBV27 CASSFSVNTEAFF
TRBV6-5 CASSPRRTSTDTQYF
TRBV4-1 CASSQDRAGGFTEAFF
TRBV6-6 CASSPRTNTEAFF
TRBV7-9 CASSQPGLAGEETQYF
TRBV14 CASSHPRQRSGDTQYF
TRBV18 CASSPPSLAGGETQYF
TRBV29-1 CSVDEEGSHTGELFF
TRBV12-5 CASGFPGGTEPYEQYF
TRBV4-1 CASSQEGYRDSTGELFF
TRBV2 CASRKGQGTKNIQYF
TRBV19 CASSIKRLNKDPQHF
TRBV7-9 CASSLGYSYEQYF
TRBV2 CSSKGGQTYEQYF
TRBV28 CASRGGRDQETQYF
TRBV7-2 CASSLQAGGPYNEQFF
TRBV2 CASTPEKGNQPQHF
TRBV30 CAGLRQGAGGNEQFF
TRBV4-3 CASSQGLGSYNEQFF
TRBV6-5 CASSTSSGLNYEQYF
TRBV6-5 CASSYGLGGVNTEAFF
TRBV23-1 CASSQYTQPPLYEQYF
TRBV4-1 CASSVNTGELFF
TRBV19 CASRDRVYEQYF
TRBV4-3 CASSQVLAGSRTDTQYF
TRBV27 CASSIPRQGATQYF
TRBV28 CASSLILGSPSYEQYF
TRBV5-8 CASSTGTAYNEQFF
TRBV30 CAWRENSNQPQHF
TRBV30 CAGGGRETQYF
TRBV7-6 CASSRGPLASPLHF
TRBV28 CASSFLGFRGYTF
TRBV15 CATRAIGDVGHTF
TRBV5-1 CASSSQGLNTEAFF
TRBV10-3 CAIGQGGEYEQYF
TRBV6-6 CASSSSNSGYGYTF